The 28 T cell receptor beta chains below were found in one sample sequenced in a study of shared clonotypes between healthy human individuals. Profiled with immunoSEQ multiplex PCR; TCRdb holds only in-frame clones, not every one. In the table there are millions of clones, about 95% of which are singletons. CD8 cells classed as naive were CD45RO-negative and positively selected for CCR7, excluding terminally differentiated effector memory CD45RA+ cells. The sequencing input was naive CD8+ T cells sorted from blood. All receptors derive from a man aged 18 to 35 in good health.

The rearrangement uses TRBV10-2 and TRBJ2-1; 8 bases agree with TRBD1. The germline V gene encodes CDR1 WSHSY and CDR2 SAAADI. CDR3 length equals 13 residues. V shed 9 bases, J shed 6 bases, and the junction held 7 bases outside the gene matches. CDR3 protein: CASLTGGSNEQFF. DNA of the CDR3: TGCGCCAGTCTCACAGGGGGGTCCAATGAGCAGTTCTTC.

The chain employs TRBV4-2 and TRBJ1-5; D is uncertain. CDR3 size: 14 residues. V was trimmed by 0 bases and J by 1 base, leaving 4 bases between them. Germline values: CDR1 LGHNA, CDR2 YNFKEQ. CDR3 coding DNA: TGTGCCAGCAGCCAAGAAGGCAGCAATCAGCCCCAGCATTTT. Its protein is CASSQEGSNQPQHF.

The chain employs TRBV9 and TRBJ2-5; 7 positions match TRBD2. Germline CDR1 reads SGDLS; CDR2 reads YYNGEE. J gave up 1 base and V 3 bases, and 6 bases lay outside the gene matches. The CDR3 consists of 15 residues. The CDR3 DNA sequence: TGTGCCAGCAGCGCTTTCTCGGGGGGCCAAGAGACCCAGTACTTC. As protein: CASSAFSGGQETQYF. Full variable domain (remainder filled in from reference TRBV9 and TRBJ2-5): DSGVTQTPKHLITATGQRVTLRCSPRSGDLSVYWYQQSLDQGLQFLIQYYNGEERAKGNILERFSAQQFPDLHSELNLSSLELGDSALYFCASSAFSGGQETQYFGPGTRLLVL.

This chain joins TRBV4-1 and TRBJ2-1; D is unclear. The V end was cut by 4 bases, the J end by 2 bases, with 9 bases between. CDR1 and CDR2 from the germline V gene are MGHRA and YSYEKL. This CDR3 region has 14 residues. The CDR3 nucleotides are TGCGCCAGCAGCCCAGGAGAGGCCTACAATGAGCAGTTCTTC. It specifies CASSPGEAYNEQFF.

The sample holds a few counts of this clone. The same CDR3 can be traced to other DNA sequences in this sample. This rearrangement joins TRBV4-1 to TRBJ2-2, with D unclear. CDR3 length: 12 residues. V lost 1 base and J 4 bases, leaving 1 base between the germline ends. Germline CDR1 MGHRA, CDR2 YSYEKL. CDR3 in amino acids: CASSQATGELFF. Here the CDR3 DNA reads TGCGCCAGCAGCCAAGCCACCGGGGAGCTGTTTTTT.

The chain employs TRBV9 and TRBJ2-7; 7 nucleotides match TRBD1. CDR1 is SGDLS and CDR2 is YYNGEE in the germline V gene. V lost 3 bases to trimming and J lost 1 base; unmatched junction nucleotides: 4. The length of the CDR3 is 14 residues. CDR3 in amino acids: CASSAEGQSYEQYF. CDR3 coding DNA: TGTGCCAGCAGCGCCGAGGGACAGTCCTACGAGCAGTACTTC.

This chain connects TRBV27 to TRBJ2-1, with 10 bases lining up with TRBD2. J was trimmed by 4 bases and V by 7 bases; bases with no gene match: 7. Germline loops: CDR1 MNHEY, CDR2 SMNVEV (reference sequence). The CDR3 spans 15 residues. CDR3 DNA sequence: TGTGCCAGCACCCGAGGTAGCGGGGGGTACAATGAGCAGTTCTTC. Translated, it gives CASTRGSGGYNEQFF.

The V call is TRBV29-1, the J call TRBJ1-1; D not certain. Trimming took 4 bases from V and 0 from J, leaving 9 bases between them. Per germline, CDR1 SQVTM and CDR2 ANQGSEA. The CDR3 runs 13 residues. In DNA, the CDR3 is TGCAGCGTTGTTGACGGAGTGAACACTGAAGCTTTCTTT. Amino acid sequence: CSVVDGVNTEAFF.

This clone was seen more than once but under ten times. The chain carries TRBV30 and TRBJ2-2; 7 bases are shared with TRBD1. This CDR3 has 14 amino acids. The V and J ends lost 5 bases and 5 bases, in that order; junction bases with no gene match: 8. The germline CDR1 and CDR2 sequences are GTSNPN and SVGIG (reference sequence). CDR3 in DNA: TGTGCCTGGGGCCGGGACAGAACAACCGGGGAGCTGTTTTTT. Encoded protein: CAWGRDRTTGELFF. The full variable domain, in which reference TRBV30 and TRBJ2-2 provide the parts outside the CDR3, is SQTIHQWPATLVQPVGSPLSLECTVEGTSNPNLYWYRQAAGRGLQLLFYSVGIGQISSEVPQNLSASRPQDRQFILSSKKLLLSDSGFYLCAWGRDRTTGELFFGEGSRLTVL.

The V and J genes are TRBV4-1 and TRBJ1-2, with D possibly matching TRBD1 (5 bases). The CDR3 extends over 13 amino acids. The germline V gene has CDR1 MGHRA and CDR2 YSYEKL. V was shortened by 3 bases and J by 4 bases, with 9 bases between the two germline ends. For the CDR3, the DNA is TGCGCCAGCAGCCAGACGACAGTCTATGGCTACACCTTC. This codes for CASSQTTVYGYTF.

In the case of this clone: This sample includes further DNA sequences coding for the same CDR3. V usage is TRBV7-9 and J usage is TRBJ1-1, with D perhaps matching TRBD1 (6 bases). The V and J ends lost 5 bases and 8 bases respectively, with 9 bases between them. Per the germline V gene, CDR1 is SEHNR and CDR2 is FQNEAQ (reference sequence). The CDR3 contains 11 residues. The CDR3 DNA follows: TGTGCCAGCAGCCCGGGGACAGAAGCTTTCTTT. This sequence encodes CASSPGTEAFF.

V and J are TRBV7-8 and TRBJ1-5; no definite D call. The CDR3 runs to 13 residues. From germline, CDR1 is SGHVS and CDR2 FQNEAQ. V was trimmed by 4 bases and J by 9 bases, leaving 13 bases between them. CDR3 DNA sequence: TGTGCCAGCAGCTACGGGAGTCTCTGGCCCCAGCATTTT. Its translation is CASSYGSLWPQHF. Full variable domain (remainder filled in from reference TRBV7-8 and TRBJ1-5): GAGVSQSPRYKVAKRGQDVALRCDPISGHVSLFWYQQALGQGPEFLTYFQNEAQLDKSGLPSDRFFAERPEGSVSTLKIQRTQQEDSAVYLCASSYGSLWPQHFGDGTRLSIL.

This chain joins TRBV11-3 and TRBJ2-3; the D gene is possibly TRBD1 (6 bases). V shed 4 bases and J shed 3 bases, with 11 bases lying between them. This CDR3 is 14 amino acids long. Germline V gives CDR1 SGHNT, CDR2 YENEEA. The CDR3 reads CASSSQGLTDTQYF. The CDR3 region has the DNA TGTGCCAGCAGCTCACAGGGCCTTACAGATACGCAGTATTTT.

CDR3 DNA: TGCGCCAGCAGCCGAGGAACCGAGCAGTTCTTC. This encodes CASSRGTEQFF. The chain recombines TRBV4-1 with TRBJ2-1; the D is unclear. The germline V gene has CDR1 MGHRA and CDR2 YSYEKL. V dropped 4 bases and J dropped 10 bases, with 8 bases sitting between them. The CDR3 loop spans 11 amino acids.

This clone was recorded only once. V and J are TRBV2 and TRBJ2-3; D may match TRBD1 or TRBD2 (5 bases each). Trimming took 10 bases from V and 0 from J, leaving 17 bases between them. The CDR3 covers 15 residues. Germline assignment: CDR1 SNHLY and CDR2 FYNNEI. Here the CDR3 reads CAKVREGASTDTQYF. The DNA of the CDR3 is TGTGCCAAGGTCCGGGAAGGGGCTAGCACAGATACGCAGTATTTT.

V and J are TRBV5-4 and TRBJ2-3; D ambiguous. Germline V lookup: CDR1 SGHNT, CDR2 YYREEE (reference sequence). Trimming left V 0 bases short and J 6 bases short, with 8 bases between. This CDR3 contains 13 residues. As DNA, the CDR3 is TGTGCCAGCAGCTTGGAATCATCCGATACGCAGTATTTT. Its protein is CASSLESSDTQYF.

On this clone: The sample contains more than one DNA sequence encoding this CDR3. The rearrangement links TRBV27 to TRBJ1-1, with D tentatively TRBD1 (5 bases). With 3 bases removed from V and 3 bases from J, the gap between germline ends came to 8 bases. CDR1 and CDR2 (germline): MNHEY, SMNVEV (reference sequence). This CDR3 has 13 amino acids. CDR3: CASSFGGYTEAFF. In DNA form, the CDR3 reads TGTGCCAGCAGTTTCGGGGGATACACTGAAGCTTTCTTT.

The V call is TRBV6-1, the J call TRBJ1-3, with D hard to call. CDR3 length equals 14 residues. CDR1 and CDR2 from the germline V gene are MNHNS and SASEGT. V was shortened by 2 bases and J by 7 bases, with 12 bases between the two germline ends. DNA of the CDR3: TGTGCCAGCAGTGAACTGCAGCTTGGCAACACCATATATTTT. This gives the protein CASSELQLGNTIYF.

The chain has TRBV4-1 and TRBJ1-3; no reliable D call. Germline CDR1 and CDR2: MGHRA and YSYEKL. The CDR3 runs 14 residues. V was pared by 1 base and J by 0 bases, with 4 bases between. The CDR3: CASSQGFSGNTIYF. CDR3 in DNA: TGCGCCAGCAGCCAAGGCTTCTCTGGAAACACCATATATTTT.

The CDR3 nucleotides are TGTGCCAGCATGATCGATAGCTCCTACAATGAGCAGTTCTTC. Its protein is CASMIDSSYNEQFF. The V and J genes are TRBV2 and TRBJ2-1; no definite D call. From germline, CDR1 is SNHLY and CDR2 FYNNEI. The CDR3 runs 14 residues. The ends were cut back, 7 bases at V and 0 bases at J, with 10 bases in the middle. The full variable domain, rest sourced from reference TRBV2 and TRBJ2-1, is EPEVTQTPSHQVTQMGQEVILRCVPISNHLYFYWYRQILGQKVEFLVSFYNNEISEKSEIFDDQFSVERPDGSNFTLKIRSTKLEDSAMYFCASMIDSSYNEQFFGPGTRLTVL.

This chain links TRBV7-9 with TRBJ1-4; D may be TRBD1 (6 bases). Germline V gives CDR1 SEHNR, CDR2 FQNEAQ (reference sequence). The CDR3 length is 15 residues. V gave up 4 bases and J gave up 1 base, with 10 bases separating them. The CDR3 here is CASSYLRGTNEKLFF. As DNA, the CDR3 is TGTGCCAGCAGCTACCTCAGGGGAACTAATGAAAAACTGTTTTTT.

Remarks on this clone: The same CDR3 arises from other DNA sequences in this sample as well. This chain links TRBV15 with TRBJ2-7; 10 bases map to TRBD1. The CDR3 totals 16 residues. CDR1 is LNHNV and CDR2 is YYDKDF in the germline V gene (reference sequence). With V trimmed by 3 bases and J by 4 bases, 9 bases remained unmatched. CDR3 in amino acids: CATSRDSGTGVYEQYF. The CDR3 nucleotides read TGTGCCACCAGCAGGGACTCCGGGACAGGGGTTTACGAGCAGTACTTC. The variable domain in full, with the rest retrieved from reference TRBV15 and TRBJ2-7, is DAMVIQNPRYQVTQFGKPVTLSCSQTLNHNVMYWYQQKSSQAPKLLFHYYDKDFNNEADTPDNFQSRRPNTSFCFLDIRSPGLGDTAMYLCATSRDSGTGVYEQYFGPGTRLTVT.

Notes on this clone: The sample contains more than one DNA sequence encoding this CDR3. This chain's CDR3 is CASSLIRGDEQFF. The CDR3 DNA sequence: TGTGCCAGCAGTTTAATTAGGGGCGATGAGCAGTTCTTC. The chain recombines TRBV27 with TRBJ2-1, with D maybe TRBD1 (5 bases). This CDR3 is built from 13 residues. The V gene lost 2 bases and the J gene lost 8 bases, with 10 bases spanning the gap. The germline gives CDR1 MNHEY, CDR2 SMNVEV (reference sequence).

As DNA, the CDR3 is TGTGCCAGCAGCTTCGAAGGCCAGGGGAGGAACACTGAAGCTTTCTTT. It specifies CASSFEGQGRNTEAFF. V and J are TRBV13 and TRBJ1-1, with D possibly matching TRBD1 (6 bases). Trimming took off 3 bases at V and 1 base at J, with 15 bases between the two ends. Germline assignment: CDR1 PRHDT and CDR2 FYEKMQ (reference sequence). CDR3 length equals 16 residues.

The chain carries TRBV4-3 and TRBJ2-1; TRBD2 aligns across 7 bases. Per germline, CDR1 LGHNA and CDR2 YSLEER. CDR3 length: 15 residues. V was clipped by 1 base and J by 4 bases; unmatched bases: 4. CDR3 sequence (DNA): TGCGCCAGCAGCCAAGTCCTCGGGGGGTACAATGAGCAGTTCTTC. Its translation: CASSQVLGGYNEQFF.

This clone is a singleton in its sample. V and J are TRBV11-2 and TRBJ1-4; no firm D call. V lost 7 bases, J lost 2 bases, and 14 bases lay in between. This CDR3 has 15 residues. The germline V gene has CDR1 SGHAT and CDR2 FQNNGV. The CDR3 DNA follows: TGTGCCAGCACTCTCGCCTTGGCGACTAATGAAAAACTGTTTTTT. It is translated as CASTLALATNEKLFF.

The rearrangement uses TRBV27 and TRBJ2-1, with D perhaps TRBD1 or TRBD2 (6 bases each). V lost 2 bases and J 9 bases, leaving 14 bases between the germline ends. The CDR3 length is 14 residues. Germline V gene lookup returns CDR1 MNHEY and CDR2 SMNVEV (reference sequence). This CDR3 reads CASSLDAGGGEQFF. CDR3 in DNA: TGTGCCAGCAGTTTAGACGCTGGAGGGGGTGAGCAGTTCTTC.

The chain joins TRBV11-1 to TRBJ2-1; a weak D match, TRBD1 (5 bases). Trimming stripped 5 bases from V and 3 bases from J, with 14 bases between. The CDR3 sequence is 15 residues long. The germline gives CDR1 SGHAT, CDR2 FQDESV (reference sequence). CDR3 protein: CASSLLGQGYNEQFF. CDR3 DNA: TGTGCCAGCAGCCTCCTGGGGCAGGGCTACAATGAGCAGTTCTTC.